This T cell receptor beta chain came from a study of OX40 agonist ivuxolimab in advanced cancers. Whole-study findings and limits: On average, CD8+ T cells showed a greater number of expanded clones than CD4+.

Concerning this clone itself: The antigen is not known.

Profiled with immunoSEQ multiplex PCR; TCRdb holds only in-frame clones, not every one. Found here are tens of thousands of clones, 84% of them singletons; the top ten hold around 0.78%. Germline V gene sequence: CDR1 MGHRA, CDR2 YSYEKL. The CDR3 spans 15 residues. The V and J ends lost 0 bases and 5 bases respectively, with 11 bases between them. J is TRBJ2-1 and V is TRBV4-1; D unresolved. The specimen comprised CD4+ or CD8+ T cells sorted from blood, sampled in a trial of the OX40 agonist ivuxolimab. This clonotype was sampled from an adult with an advanced solid tumor such as melanoma, head and neck, liver or kidney cancer. Here the CDR3 DNA reads TGCGCCAGCAGCCAAGAAAAGAGCGAACACAATGAGCAGTTCTTC. It yields the protein CASSQEKSEHNEQFF.